The clone carrying this T cell receptor (beta chain) occurred a few times. Germline CDR1 reads LGHDT; CDR2 reads YNNKEL (reference sequence). V was trimmed by 4 bases and J by 8 bases, leaving 15 bases between them. CDR3 length equals 14 residues. Study processing details: Researchers report that nucleated cell counts were estimated from reference gene primer amplification. This table comes from immunoSEQ multiplex PCR, and its TCRdb copy is limited to in-frame clones, with some not included. From that table come the V and J calls and clone size; the DNA was used to work out D and trimming. The sample has almost 250,000 clones; roughly 82% are singletons. This entry comes from a study of blood T cell repertoires in COVID-19.

This chain connects TRBV3-1 (or the pseudogene TRBV3-2) to TRBJ2-1; possibly TRBD2 for D (6 bases). The TCR sequence derives from a woman of 80 years or more with COVID-19, enrolled during active disease. The specimen sequenced was peripheral blood. CDR3 sequence: CASSRRTSPHEQFF. In nucleotides, the CDR3 is TGTGCCAGCAGCCGGCGAACTAGCCCCCATGAGCAGTTCTTC.